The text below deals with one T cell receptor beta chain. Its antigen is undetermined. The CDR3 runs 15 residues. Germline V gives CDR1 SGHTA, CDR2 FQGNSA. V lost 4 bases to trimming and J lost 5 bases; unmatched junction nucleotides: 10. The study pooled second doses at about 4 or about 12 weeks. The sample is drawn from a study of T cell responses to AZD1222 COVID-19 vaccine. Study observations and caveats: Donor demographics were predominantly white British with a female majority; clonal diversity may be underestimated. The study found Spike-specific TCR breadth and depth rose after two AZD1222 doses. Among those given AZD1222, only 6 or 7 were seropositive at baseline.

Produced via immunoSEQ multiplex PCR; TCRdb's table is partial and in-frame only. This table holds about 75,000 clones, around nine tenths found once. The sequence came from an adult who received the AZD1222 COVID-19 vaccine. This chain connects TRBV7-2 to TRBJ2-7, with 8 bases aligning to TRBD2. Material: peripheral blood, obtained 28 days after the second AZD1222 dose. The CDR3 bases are TGTGCCAGCAGCTCCGGACTAGCAGACCCTGACGAGCAGTACTTC. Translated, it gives CASSSGLADPDEQYF.